The sequence of this TCR beta chain was determined in a study of blood T cell repertoires in COVID-19. Study as a whole: Acute-phase and convalescent COVID-19 samples originated in the United States, Italy and Spain.

From germline, CDR1 is PRHDT and CDR2 FYEKMQ (reference sequence). The CDR3 covers 11 residues. The V gene lost 4 bases and the J gene lost 4 bases, with 4 bases spanning the gap. Study processing details: The authors estimated nucleated cell counts from reference gene primer amplification. Sequencing was performed with immunoSEQ multiplex PCR; in TCRdb, only in-frame clones are kept and a portion is missing. V, J and clone size derive from that table, while D and trimming were established from the DNA sequence. Of 350,000 to 400,000 clones listed, around 92% are singletons. Followed longitudinally, the Seattle patients had been enrolled during active infection.

Input material: peripheral blood. The chain couples TRBV13 to TRBJ2-5; no firm D call. This clonotype was sampled from a woman aged 30 to 39 with COVID-19, enrolled during active disease. This chain's CDR3 is CASSSVETQYF. The DNA for the CDR3 is TGTGCCAGCAGCTCAGTAGAGACCCAGTACTTC. Full variable domain (remainder filled in from reference TRBV13 and TRBJ2-5): AAGVIQSPRHLIKEKRETATLKCYPIPRHDTVYWYQQGPGQDPQFLISFYEKMQSDKGSIPDRFSAQQFSDYHSELNMSSLELGDSALYFCASSSVETQYFGPGTRLLVL.